Sequencing of this T cell receptor (beta chain) was carried out in a study of T cell responses to AZD1222 COVID-19 vaccine. Overall study results and limits: In the spike-specific TCR repertoire, nearly half reportedly target unmutated variant regions.

The CDR3 spans 19 residues. V lost 3 bases and J lost 0; bases outside the gene matches: 12. Germline CDR1 reads SGHRS; CDR2 reads YFSETQ. Sequencing was performed with immunoSEQ multiplex PCR; in TCRdb, only in-frame clones are kept and a portion is missing. The data contain fewer than 200,000 clones, around 88% of them seen just once; the ten biggest clones take up 9.5% to 13%. Regarding this clone: The antigen is not known.

Sample: peripheral blood, taken 28 days after the second AZD1222 dose. This receptor was taken from an adult who received the AZD1222 COVID-19 vaccine. J is TRBJ1-1 and V is TRBV5-1, with 12 nucleotides matching TRBD1. CDR3 amino acids: CASSWGQGAGIFLNTEAFF. CDR3 bases: TGCGCCAGCAGCTGGGGACAGGGGGCGGGTATTTTTTTGAACACTGAAGCTTTCTTT.